This TCR beta chain came from a study of T cell changes during pregnancy in multiple sclerosis. In this sample, this clone turned up a few times. Generated by immunoSEQ multiplex PCR, the TCRdb table keeps only in-frame clones and is missing some. The repertoire holds approximately 37,000 clones, with 80% to 95% as singletons. Here the sequenced sample was CD4+ T cells from peripheral blood mononuclear cells, taken in the third trimester of pregnancy. The sequence came from a female donor in good health, enrolled as a control in a pregnancy study.

The CDR3 reads CATGGQGTAYEQYF. For the CDR3, the DNA is TGTGCCACCGGGGGACAGGGGACCGCCTACGAGCAGTACTTC. The chain uses TRBV10-3 and TRBJ2-7; 10 nucleotides match TRBD1. Germline-derived CDR1 and CDR2 are ENHRY and SYGVKD. The CDR3 extends over 14 amino acids. J gave up 2 bases and V 10 bases, and 8 bases lay outside the gene matches.